This T cell receptor (beta chain) was sequenced for a study of blood T cells in healthy people across ages. A J-beta primer mix and a sample-barcoded 5' primer were used in a second PCR of roughly 6 to 12 cycles. TCRdb re-analysed the 5' RACE reads in MiXCR, keeping a single row per CDR3 protein. The data contain over 1,500,000 distinct CDR3 sequences, roughly two fifths of them seen just once; the ten biggest clones take up more than 20%. The CDR3 consists of 14 residues. Trimming removed 2 bases at V and 1 base at J, with 8 bases between. CDR1 and CDR2 from the germline V gene are ENHRY and SYGVKD. A word on this clonotype: As yet, its antigen is unknown.

Caucasian individuals from Russia who were healthy and aged roughly 6 to 95 acted as donors. Donors gave around 10 milliliters of peripheral blood apiece. Overall study results and limits: Estimated diversity, derived from one million T cells, was regarded as an underestimate. Older age coincided with a roughly linear decline in TCR beta diversity per million T cells.

The specimen sequenced was blood. This receptor was taken from a human donor in good health. The chain employs TRBV10-3 and TRBJ1-1, with D unclear. This chain's CDR3 is CAISEAGGNTEAFF. For the CDR3, the DNA is TGTGCCATCAGTGAGGCCGGCGGGAACACTGAAGCTTTCTTT.